Shown below are 18 T cell receptor beta chains from a single sample sequenced in a study of blood T cell repertoires in COVID-19. Some clones are missing from TCRdb's copy, which holds only in-frame ones; the method was immunoSEQ multiplex PCR. The sample comprises approximately 75,000 clones, around four fifths of which are singletons, and approximately 18% rests with the top ten. The sample comprised peripheral blood. Receptors originate from a woman aged 80 or older with acute or convalescent COVID-19.

This clone showed up just a few times. The chain uses TRBV11-2 and TRBJ2-3; D unclear. The germline CDR1 and CDR2 sequences are SGHAT and FQNNGV. The CDR3 sequence is 16 residues long. V gave up 5 bases and J gave up 6 bases, with 21 bases separating them. DNA of the CDR3: TGTGCCAGCAGCCCGCTAACACTAAGACTCGGGGATACGCAGTATTTT. It codes for CASSPLTLRLGDTQYF.

This clone was seen more than once but under ten times. The gene calls are TRBV15 and TRBJ2-7, with D maybe TRBD1 (5 bases). This CDR3 is 14 amino acids long. V lost 0 bases and J 3 bases, leaving 9 bases between the germline ends. Germline lookup yields CDR1 LNHNV and CDR2 YYDKDF (reference sequence). The CDR3 region has the DNA TGTGCCACCAGCAGAGAACCAGGGAACTACGAGCAGTACTTC. Encoded protein: CATSREPGNYEQYF.

The chain is built from TRBV30 and TRBJ1-5; no clear D gene. The CDR3 covers 16 residues. Germline CDR1 is GTSNPN and CDR2 is SVGIG (reference sequence). V was cut by 0 bases and J by 3 bases, with 15 bases left in between. This CDR3 is CAWSVNSGRFNQPQHF. The CDR3 DNA reads as TGTGCCTGGAGTGTAAACAGCGGCAGATTCAATCAGCCCCAGCATTTT.

This CDR3 is CASSLGSRTRVHTEAFF. CDR3 nucleotide sequence: TGTGCCAGCAGCTTAGGTAGCCGGACTAGGGTGCACACTGAAGCTTTCTTT. The chain has TRBV7-9 and TRBJ1-1; no firm D call. CDR3 length: 17 amino acids. V lost 1 base and J lost 3, with 18 bases in between. Germline V gene lookup returns CDR1 SEHNR and CDR2 FQNEAQ (reference sequence).

V gene TRBV5-1 combines with J gene TRBJ2-5, with TRBD1 identical over 7 bases. This CDR3 comprises 17 residues. After removal of 0 bases from V and 5 bases from J, the junction contained 13 bases not matched to a gene. Germline V lookup: CDR1 SGHRS, CDR2 YFSETQ. In DNA form, the CDR3 reads TGCGCCAGCAGCTTGGGTTTCGGACAGGCGGTAGGGGAGACCCAGTACTTC. This codes for CASSLGFGQAVGETQYF.

The CDR3 nucleotides read TGTGCCTGGAGTGGACTAGCGGGGGGTGAGACCCAGTACTTC. Translation gives CAWSGLAGGETQYF. The chain is built from TRBV30 and TRBJ2-5; TRBD2 matches 13 bases. This CDR3 spans 14 amino acids. Germline assignment: CDR1 GTSNPN and CDR2 SVGIG (reference sequence). J lost 5 bases, V lost 1 base, and 1 base had no gene match. The whole variable domain, remainder taken from reference TRBV30 and TRBJ2-5, is SQTIHQWPATLVQPVGSPLSLECTVEGTSNPNLYWYRQAAGRGLQLLFYSVGIGQISSEVPQNLSASRPQDRQFILSSKKLLLSDSGFYLCAWSGLAGGETQYFGPGTRLLVL.

Here the CDR3 DNA reads TGTGCCAGCTCACCAAAACAGGGGAACGAGCAGTACTTC. Protein sequence: CASSPKQGNEQYF. The chain carries TRBV18 and TRBJ2-7, with 7 bases matching TRBD1. Germline CDR1 reads KGHSH; CDR2 reads LQKENI. The CDR3 is 13 amino acids. V shed 2 bases and J 5 bases; nucleotides not matched to a gene: 3.

The chain has TRBV6-4 and TRBJ2-3; TRBD2 agrees at 12 bases. Germline V CDR1 and CDR2: MRHNA, SNTAGT. The CDR3 consists of 17 residues. The J segment lost 4 bases and the V segment lost 0 bases, leaving 5 bases of the junction unmatched. The CDR3: CASSDSGLAGGPDTQYF. The CDR3 nucleotides read TGTGCCAGCAGTGACTCTGGGCTAGCGGGAGGGCCAGATACGCAGTATTTT.

J is TRBJ1-3 and V is TRBV12-5, with TRBD1 matching 7 bases. Germline loops: CDR1 LGHNT, CDR2 FRNRAP. V shed 7 bases, J shed 0 bases, and the junction held 9 bases outside the gene matches. The CDR3 is 16 amino acids. CDR3 bases: TGTGCTAGTGCCTACCAACAGGGGAGCTCTGGAAACACCATATATTTT. This encodes CASAYQQGSSGNTIYF.

The rearrangement joins TRBV6-5 to TRBJ1-6; D remains ambiguous. Trimming left V 10 bases short and J 0 bases short, with 10 bases between. Germline loops: CDR1 MNHEY, CDR2 SVGAGI. The CDR3 has 14 residues. The CDR3 coding sequence is TGTGCCACTCAACAGAGCTCCTATAATTCACCCCTCCACTTT. Protein: CATQQSSYNSPLHF.

The chain couples TRBV11-1 to TRBJ2-1; no firm D call. This CDR3 comprises 13 residues. Germline V CDR1 and CDR2: SGHAT, FQDESV (reference sequence). The V end lost 4 bases, the J end lost 4 bases, and 8 bases lay between the germline ends. The CDR3 protein is CASSSTGYNEQFF. CDR3 nucleotide sequence: TGTGCCAGCAGCTCGACCGGGTACAATGAGCAGTTCTTC.

The rearrangement joins TRBV9 to TRBJ1-1, with TRBD1 matching 10 bases. V dropped 3 bases and J dropped 5; count of bases not matched to a gene: 13. This CDR3 region has 17 residues. Germline CDR1 reads SGDLS; CDR2 reads YYNGEE. DNA of the CDR3: TGTGCCAGCAGCGCACCACGGGTCGGGGACAGGGGAACTGAAGCTTTCTTT. Amino acid sequence: CASSAPRVGDRGTEAFF.

CDR3 nucleotides: TGTGCCAGTAGTTTATATTCCGGGTCCCCCAGCGAACTGTTTTTT. This sequence encodes CASSLYSGSPSELFF. The chain joins TRBV19 to TRBJ1-4; D unclear. Germline V gives CDR1 LNHDA, CDR2 SQIVND (reference sequence). V was shortened by 5 bases and J by 12 bases, with 22 bases between the two germline ends. The CDR3 contains 15 residues.

V usage is TRBV6-5 and J usage is TRBJ1-1; D gene unclear. This CDR3 contains 13 residues. The V end lost 2 bases, the J end lost 6 bases, and 10 bases lay between the germline ends. Germline CDR1 MNHEY, CDR2 SVGAGI. Here the CDR3 reads CASSYTGDSEAFF. Written as DNA, the CDR3 is TGTGCCAGCAGTTACACCGGGGATTCTGAAGCTTTCTTT.

The chain links TRBV10-3 to TRBJ1-2; no firm D call. Trimming removed 5 bases at V and 7 bases at J, with 17 bases between. CDR1 and CDR2 from the germline V gene are ENHRY and SYGVKD. The CDR3 has 14 residues. This CDR3 is CAISLAGGVGGYTF. The CDR3 DNA reads TGTGCCATCAGTCTCGCGGGAGGAGTCGGTGGCTACACCTTC.

DNA of the CDR3: TGTGCCAGCTCACCACCGGGACTTGGAACGGGTGGCTACACCTTC. Its translation is CASSPPGLGTGGYTF. This chain links TRBV18 with TRBJ1-2; D is perhaps TRBD1 (5 bases). Germline values: CDR1 KGHSH, CDR2 LQKENI. This CDR3 region has 15 residues. V was trimmed by 0 bases and J by 7 bases, leaving 15 bases between them.

This clone appeared a few times. V and J are TRBV7-2 and TRBJ2-5, with 12 bases matching TRBD2. J gave up 4 bases and V 5 bases, and 5 bases lay outside the gene matches. The CDR3 is 15 residues long. Per germline, CDR1 SGHTA and CDR2 FQGNSA. CDR3 amino acids: CASSPLAGGSETQYF. The DNA for the CDR3 is TGTGCCAGCAGCCCCCTAGCGGGGGGGTCAGAGACCCAGTACTTC.

The chain's CDR3 is CASSEALLAGGPDEQFF. For the CDR3, the DNA is TGTGCCAGCAGTGAAGCGCTTCTAGCGGGGGGGCCGGATGAGCAGTTCTTC. The chain is built from TRBV2 and TRBJ2-1, with 12 bases matching TRBD2. V was clipped by 0 bases and J by 8 bases; unmatched bases: 8. Germline assignment: CDR1 SNHLY and CDR2 FYNNEI. The CDR3 is 17 residues long.